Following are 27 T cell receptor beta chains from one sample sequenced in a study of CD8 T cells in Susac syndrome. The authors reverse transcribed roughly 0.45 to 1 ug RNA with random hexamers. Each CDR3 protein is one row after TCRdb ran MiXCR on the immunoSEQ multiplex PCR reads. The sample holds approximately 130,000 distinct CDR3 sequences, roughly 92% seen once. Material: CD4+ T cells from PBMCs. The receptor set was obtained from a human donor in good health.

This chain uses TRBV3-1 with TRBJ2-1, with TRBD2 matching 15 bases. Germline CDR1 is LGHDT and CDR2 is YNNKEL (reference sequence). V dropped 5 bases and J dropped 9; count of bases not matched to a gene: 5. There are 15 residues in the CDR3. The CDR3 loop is CASSGGTSGRTEQFF. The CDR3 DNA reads TGTGCCAGCAGCGGAGGGACTAGCGGGAGGACTGAGCAGTTCTTC.

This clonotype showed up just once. CDR3 nucleotides: TGTGCCAGCAGCTCCTCCAGCTTAATGGGCCGCCGACTAGCGGGAGACGAGCAGTTCTTC. It specifies CASSSSSLMGRRLAGDEQFF. This rearrangement joins TRBV11-1 to TRBJ2-1; 12 bases align to TRBD2. J gave up 10 bases and V 4 bases, and 23 bases lay outside the gene matches. The CDR3 extends over 20 amino acids. The V gene's germline CDR1 is SGHAT and CDR2 FQDESV (reference sequence).

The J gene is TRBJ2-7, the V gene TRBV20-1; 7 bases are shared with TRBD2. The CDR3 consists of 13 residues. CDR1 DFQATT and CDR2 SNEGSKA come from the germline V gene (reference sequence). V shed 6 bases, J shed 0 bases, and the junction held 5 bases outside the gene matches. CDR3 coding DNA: TGCAGTGCCCCTAGCGGAACCTCCTACGAGCAGTACTTC. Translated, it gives CSAPSGTSYEQYF.

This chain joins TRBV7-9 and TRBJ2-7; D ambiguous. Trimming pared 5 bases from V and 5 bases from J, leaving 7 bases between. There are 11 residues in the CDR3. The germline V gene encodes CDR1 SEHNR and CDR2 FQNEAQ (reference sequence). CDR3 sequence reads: CASSRFHEQYF. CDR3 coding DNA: TGTGCCAGCAGCAGGTTCCACGAGCAGTACTTC. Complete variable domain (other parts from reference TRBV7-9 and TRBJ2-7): DTGVSQNPRHKITKRGQNVTFRCDPISEHNRLYWYRQTLGQGPEFLTYFQNEAQLEKSRLLSDRFSAERPKGSFSTLEIQRTEQGDSAMYLCASSRFHEQYFGPGTRLTVT.

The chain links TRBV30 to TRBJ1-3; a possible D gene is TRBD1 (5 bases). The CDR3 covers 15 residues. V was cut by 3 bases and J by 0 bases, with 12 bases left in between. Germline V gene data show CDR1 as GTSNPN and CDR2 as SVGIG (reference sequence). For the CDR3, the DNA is TGTGCCTGGAGAGGGGCCACGAGCTCTGGAAACACCATATATTTT. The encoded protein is CAWRGATSSGNTIYF.

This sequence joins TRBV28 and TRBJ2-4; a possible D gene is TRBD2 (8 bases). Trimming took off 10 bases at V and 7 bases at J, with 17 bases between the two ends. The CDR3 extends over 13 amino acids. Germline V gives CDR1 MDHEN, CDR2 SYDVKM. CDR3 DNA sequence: TGTGCCACACGACAGGGCGGGGGGAACATTCAGTACTTC. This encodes CATRQGGGNIQYF.

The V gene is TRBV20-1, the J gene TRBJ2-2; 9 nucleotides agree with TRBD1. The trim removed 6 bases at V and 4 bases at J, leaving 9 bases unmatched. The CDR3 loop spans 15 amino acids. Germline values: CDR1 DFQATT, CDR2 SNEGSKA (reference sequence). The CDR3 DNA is TGCAGTGCCACCAGGACAGGGGACTTCACCGGGGAGCTGTTTTTT. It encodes CSATRTGDFTGELFF.

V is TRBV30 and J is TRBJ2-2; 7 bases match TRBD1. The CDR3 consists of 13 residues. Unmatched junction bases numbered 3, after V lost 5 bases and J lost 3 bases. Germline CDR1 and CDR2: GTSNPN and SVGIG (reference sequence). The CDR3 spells CAWGDSYTGELFF. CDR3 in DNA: TGTGCCTGGGGGGACAGCTACACCGGGGAGCTGTTTTTT.

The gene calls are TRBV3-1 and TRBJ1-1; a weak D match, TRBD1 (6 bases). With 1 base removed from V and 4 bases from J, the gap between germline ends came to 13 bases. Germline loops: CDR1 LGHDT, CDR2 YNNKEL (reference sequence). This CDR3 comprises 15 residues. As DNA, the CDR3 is TGTGCCAGCAGCCAAGGCCCGGGCAGGGGCACTGAAGCTTTCTTT. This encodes CASSQGPGRGTEAFF.

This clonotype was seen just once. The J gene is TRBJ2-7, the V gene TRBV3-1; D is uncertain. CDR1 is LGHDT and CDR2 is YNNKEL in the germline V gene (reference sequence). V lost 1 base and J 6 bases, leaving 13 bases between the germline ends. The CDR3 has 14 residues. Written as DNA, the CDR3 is TGTGCCAGCAGCCAAGTCGAGGAGAGGAGCGAGCAGTACTTC. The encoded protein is CASSQVEERSEQYF.

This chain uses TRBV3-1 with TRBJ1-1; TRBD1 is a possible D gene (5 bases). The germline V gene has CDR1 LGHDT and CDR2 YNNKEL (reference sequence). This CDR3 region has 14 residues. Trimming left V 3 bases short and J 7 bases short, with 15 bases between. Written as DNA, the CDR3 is TGTGCCAGCAGCCAGACCGAGGGAAGGGGTGAAGCTTTCTTT. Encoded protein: CASSQTEGRGEAFF.

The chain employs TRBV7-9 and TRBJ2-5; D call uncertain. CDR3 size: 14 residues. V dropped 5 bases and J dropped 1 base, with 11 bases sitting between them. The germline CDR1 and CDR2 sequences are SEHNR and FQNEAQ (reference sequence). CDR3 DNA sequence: TGTGCCAGCAGCCCCGGACGCTTCCAAGAGACCCAGTACTTC. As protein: CASSPGRFQETQYF.

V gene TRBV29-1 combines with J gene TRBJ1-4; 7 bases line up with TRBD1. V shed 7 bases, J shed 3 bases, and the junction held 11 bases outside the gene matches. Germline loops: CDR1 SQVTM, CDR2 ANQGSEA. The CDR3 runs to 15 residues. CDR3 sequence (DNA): TGCAGCGCCAAAGGGCCAGGGGGGGCTAATGAAAAACTGTTTTTT. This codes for CSAKGPGGANEKLFF. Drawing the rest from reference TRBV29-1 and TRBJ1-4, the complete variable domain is SAVISQKPSRDICQRGTSLTIQCQVDSQVTMMFWYRQQPGQSLTLIATANQGSEATYESGFVIDKFPISRPNLTFSTLTVSNMSPEDSSIYLCSAKGPGGANEKLFFGSGTQLSVL.

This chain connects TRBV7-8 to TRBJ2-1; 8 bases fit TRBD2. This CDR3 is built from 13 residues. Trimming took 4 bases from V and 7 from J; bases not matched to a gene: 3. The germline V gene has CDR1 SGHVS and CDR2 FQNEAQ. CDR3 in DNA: TGTGCCAGCAGCTCGGGAGGGAGTAATGAGCAGTTCTTC. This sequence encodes CASSSGGSNEQFF.

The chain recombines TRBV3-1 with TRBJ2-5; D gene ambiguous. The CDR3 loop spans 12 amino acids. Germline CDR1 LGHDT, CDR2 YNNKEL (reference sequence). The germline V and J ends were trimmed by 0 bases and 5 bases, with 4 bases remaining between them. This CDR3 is CASSQDQETQYF. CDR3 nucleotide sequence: TGTGCCAGCAGCCAAGATCAGGAGACCCAGTACTTC.

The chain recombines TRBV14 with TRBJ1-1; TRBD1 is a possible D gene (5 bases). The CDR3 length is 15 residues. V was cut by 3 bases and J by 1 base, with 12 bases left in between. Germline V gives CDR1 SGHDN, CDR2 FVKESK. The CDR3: CASSHWGRKNTEAFF. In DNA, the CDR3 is TGTGCCAGCAGCCATTGGGGACGGAAGAACACTGAAGCTTTCTTT.

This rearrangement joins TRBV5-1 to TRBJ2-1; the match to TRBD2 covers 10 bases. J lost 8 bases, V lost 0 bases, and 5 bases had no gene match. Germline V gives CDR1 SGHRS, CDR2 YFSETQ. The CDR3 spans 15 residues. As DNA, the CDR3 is TGCGCCAGCAGCTTGGAGGGACTAGCGAATGATGAGCAGTTCTTC. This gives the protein CASSLEGLANDEQFF.

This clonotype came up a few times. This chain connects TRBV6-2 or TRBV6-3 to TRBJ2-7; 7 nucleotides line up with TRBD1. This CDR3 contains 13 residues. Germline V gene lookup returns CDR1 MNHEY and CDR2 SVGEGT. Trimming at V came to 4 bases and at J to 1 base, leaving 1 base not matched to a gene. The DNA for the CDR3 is TGTGCCAGCAGTTCGACAGGGTCCTACGAGCAGTACTTC. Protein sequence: CASSSTGSYEQYF.

The CDR3: CASSLGENYGYTF. CDR3 bases: TGCGCCAGCAGCTTGGGGGAGAACTATGGCTACACCTTC. The chain uses TRBV5-1 and TRBJ1-2; no reliable D call. The CDR3 is 13 amino acids. Germline V CDR1 and CDR2: SGHRS, YFSETQ. V gave up 0 bases and J gave up 2 bases, with 5 bases separating them. The full variable domain, in which reference TRBV5-1 and TRBJ1-2 provide the parts outside the CDR3, is KAGVTQTPRYLIKTRGQQVTLSCSPISGHRSVSWYQQTPGQGLQFLFEYFSETQRNKGNFPGRFSGRQFSNSRSEMNVSTLELGDSALYLCASSLGENYGYTFGSGTRLTVV.

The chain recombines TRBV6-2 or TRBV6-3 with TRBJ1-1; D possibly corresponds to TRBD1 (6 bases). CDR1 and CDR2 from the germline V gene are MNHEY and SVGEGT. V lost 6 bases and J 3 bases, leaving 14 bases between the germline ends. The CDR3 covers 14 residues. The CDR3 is CASRHMGAYTEAFF. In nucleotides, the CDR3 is TGTGCCAGCAGGCACATGGGGGCCTACACTGAAGCTTTCTTT.

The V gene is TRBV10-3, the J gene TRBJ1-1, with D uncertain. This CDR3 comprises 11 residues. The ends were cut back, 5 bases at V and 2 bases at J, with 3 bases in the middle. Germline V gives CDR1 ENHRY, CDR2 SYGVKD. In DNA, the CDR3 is TGTGCCATCAGTCAAAACACTGAAGCTTTCTTT. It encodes CAISQNTEAFF.

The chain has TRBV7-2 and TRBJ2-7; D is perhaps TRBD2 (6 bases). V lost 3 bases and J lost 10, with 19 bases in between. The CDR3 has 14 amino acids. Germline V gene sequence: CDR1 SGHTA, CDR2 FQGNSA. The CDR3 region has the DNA TGTGCCAGCAGCTTGGCCTCGAGTGGGCGGGGACAGTACTTC. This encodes CASSLASSGRGQYF.

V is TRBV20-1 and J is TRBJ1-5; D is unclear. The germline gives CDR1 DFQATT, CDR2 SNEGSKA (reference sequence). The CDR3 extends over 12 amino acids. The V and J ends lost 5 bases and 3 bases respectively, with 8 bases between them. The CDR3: CSAGPSNQPQHF. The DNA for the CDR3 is TGCAGTGCTGGCCCATCCAATCAGCCCCAGCATTTT.

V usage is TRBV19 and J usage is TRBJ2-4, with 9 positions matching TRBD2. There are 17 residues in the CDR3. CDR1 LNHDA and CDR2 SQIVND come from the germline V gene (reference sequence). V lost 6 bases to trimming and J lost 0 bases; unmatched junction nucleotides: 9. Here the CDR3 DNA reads TGTGCCAGTAGGCTAGCGGGAACAAGGATAGCCAAAAACATTCAGTACTTC. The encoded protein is CASRLAGTRIAKNIQYF.

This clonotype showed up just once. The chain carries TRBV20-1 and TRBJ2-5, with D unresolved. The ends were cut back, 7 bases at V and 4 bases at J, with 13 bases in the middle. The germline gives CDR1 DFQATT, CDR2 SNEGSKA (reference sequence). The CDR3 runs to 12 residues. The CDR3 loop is CSGRTTRETQYF. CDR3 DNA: TGCAGTGGAAGAACTACCCGAGAGACCCAGTACTTC.

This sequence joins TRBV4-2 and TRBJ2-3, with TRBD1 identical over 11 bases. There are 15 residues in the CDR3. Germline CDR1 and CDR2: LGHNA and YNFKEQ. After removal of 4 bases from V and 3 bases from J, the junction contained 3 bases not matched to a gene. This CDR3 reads CASSPGQGVTDTQYF. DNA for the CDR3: TGTGCCAGCAGCCCGGGACAGGGGGTAACAGATACGCAGTATTTT.

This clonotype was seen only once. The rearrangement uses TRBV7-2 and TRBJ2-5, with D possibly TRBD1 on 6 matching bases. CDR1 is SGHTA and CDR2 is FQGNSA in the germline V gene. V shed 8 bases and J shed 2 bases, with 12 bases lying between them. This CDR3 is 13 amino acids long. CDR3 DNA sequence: TGTGCCAGCGGACAAGGACAGCAAGAGACCCAGTACTTC. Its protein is CASGQGQQETQYF.